The entry below describes one TCR beta chain. Its antigen remains unknown. This specimen belongs to a study of T cell responses to AZD1222 COVID-19 vaccine. Study-wide context: Second-dose intervals of approximately 4 or approximately 12 weeks were pooled.

Measured with immunoSEQ multiplex PCR; TCRdb has only the in-frame clones, and not every one. The table includes 90,000 to 130,000 clones, approximately 85% detected once. The study, taken as a whole, reports: Clonal diversity was possibly underestimated, and the donors were mostly white British, with more females. With dominance at 160-218 and 743-854, vaccine-associated CD4 TCRs spanned spike.

The CDR3 totals 14 residues. From germline, CDR1 is LNHNV and CDR2 YYDKDF (reference sequence). V dropped 5 bases and J dropped 7 bases, with 17 bases sitting between them. Sequencing used peripheral blood, obtained on day 0 of AZD1222 vaccination. V and J are TRBV15 and TRBJ1-1, with D perhaps TRBD1 (5 bases). The sequence came from an adult in good health. CDR3 coding DNA: TGTGCCACCAGCTGGGGGGGGGACTCATTTGAAGCTTTCTTT. Protein: CATSWGGDSFEAFF.